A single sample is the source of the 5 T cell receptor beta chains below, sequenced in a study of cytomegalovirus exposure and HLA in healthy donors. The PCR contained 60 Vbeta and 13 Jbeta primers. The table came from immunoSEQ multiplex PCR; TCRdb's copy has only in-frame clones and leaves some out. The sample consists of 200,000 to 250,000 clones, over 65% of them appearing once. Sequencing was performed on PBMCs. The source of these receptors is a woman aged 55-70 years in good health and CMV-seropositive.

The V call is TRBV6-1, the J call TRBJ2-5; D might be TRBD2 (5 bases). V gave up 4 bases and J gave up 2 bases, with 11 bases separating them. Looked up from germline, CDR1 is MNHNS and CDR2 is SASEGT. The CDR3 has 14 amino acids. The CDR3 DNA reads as TGTGCCAGCAGTGGGACTGGGCTGCAAGAGACCCAGTACTTC. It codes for CASSGTGLQETQYF.

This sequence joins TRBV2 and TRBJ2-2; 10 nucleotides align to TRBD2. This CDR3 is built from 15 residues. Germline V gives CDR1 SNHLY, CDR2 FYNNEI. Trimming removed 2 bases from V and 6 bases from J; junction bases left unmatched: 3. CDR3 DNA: TGTGCCAGCAGTGAATCTAGCGGGAGTTCCGGGGAGCTGTTTTTT. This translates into CASSESSGSSGELFF. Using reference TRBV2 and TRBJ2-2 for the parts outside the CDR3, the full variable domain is EPEVTQTPSHQVTQMGQEVILRCVPISNHLYFYWYRQILGQKVEFLVSFYNNEISEKSEIFDDQFSVERPDGSNFTLKIRSTKLEDSAMYFCASSESSGSSGELFFGEGSRLTVL.

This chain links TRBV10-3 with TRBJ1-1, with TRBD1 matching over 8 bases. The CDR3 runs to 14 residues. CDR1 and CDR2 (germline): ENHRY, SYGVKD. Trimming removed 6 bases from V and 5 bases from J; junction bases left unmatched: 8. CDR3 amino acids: CAIRNTGGGTEAFF. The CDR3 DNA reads TGTGCCATCAGGAACACAGGGGGTGGAACTGAAGCTTTCTTT.

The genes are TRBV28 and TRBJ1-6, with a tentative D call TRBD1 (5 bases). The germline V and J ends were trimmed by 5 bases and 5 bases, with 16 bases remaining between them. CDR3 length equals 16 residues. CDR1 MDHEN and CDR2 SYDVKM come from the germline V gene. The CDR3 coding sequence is TGTGCCAGCAGTCAGGGTGCCATCAGGGATAATTCACCCCTCCACTTT. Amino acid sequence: CASSQGAIRDNSPLHF. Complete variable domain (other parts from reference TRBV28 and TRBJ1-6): DVKVTQSSRYLVKRTGEKVFLECVQDMDHENMFWYRQDPGLGLRLIYFSYDVKMKEKGDIPEGYSVSREKKERFSLILESASTNQTSMYLCASSQGAIRDNSPLHFGNGTRLTVT.

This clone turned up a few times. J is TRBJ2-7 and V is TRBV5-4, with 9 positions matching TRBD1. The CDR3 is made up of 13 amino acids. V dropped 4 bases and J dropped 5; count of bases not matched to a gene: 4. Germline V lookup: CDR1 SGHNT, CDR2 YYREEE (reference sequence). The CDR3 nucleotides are TGTGCCAGCAGCATACAGGGGGCCGACGAGCAGTACTTC. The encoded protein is CASSIQGADEQYF.